This is a list of T cell receptor beta chains from one sample in a study of cytomegalovirus exposure and HLA in healthy donors. The data were produced by immunoSEQ multiplex PCR, yet TCRdb's version contains in-frame clones alone and is incomplete. The ten most abundant clones cover over 1.5% of a sample with about 70,000 clones. The sequencing sample was made of PBMCs. Receptor source: a woman in her thirties in good health and CMV-seronegative. The CDR3 runs from the conserved cysteine through the conserved F or W. D genes are given only for firm matches.

v_call	j_call	d_call	cdr3_nt	cdr3_aa
TRBV7-6	TRBJ2-3	TRBD2	TGTGCCAGCAGTCTCGGACTAGCGGGGGCAGATACGCAGTATTTT	CASSLGLAGADTQYF
TRBV5-1	TRBJ2-5	TRBD2	TGCGCCAGCAGCTTCGGGACTAGCGGGCAAGAGACCCAGTACTTC	CASSFGTSGQETQYF
TRBV29-1	TRBJ2-1	TRBD2	TGCAGCGCCCCACTAGCGGGGGGGCGCGAGCAGTTCTTC	CSAPLAGGREQFF
TRBV5-1	TRBJ2-5	TRBD2	TGCGCCAGCAGCACCGGACTAGCGGGAGTGGAGACCCAGTACTTC	CASSTGLAGVETQYF
TRBV6-1	TRBJ2-2	TRBD1	TGTGCCAGCACGAGACAGGGAGACACCGGGGAGCTGTTTTTT	CASTRQGDTGELFF
TRBV5-1	TRBJ1-1	-	TGCGCCAGCAGCTGGGGCGATCGGGACACCCGAACTGAAGCTTTCTTT	CASSWGDRDTRTEAFF
TRBV27	TRBJ2-1	TRBD2	TGTGCCAGCAGTTTCTCCGGGACTAGCGGGATCAATGAGCAGTTCTTC	CASSFSGTSGINEQFF
TRBV6-1	TRBJ2-7	-	TGTGCCAGCAGTGACTGGCGGCAGGGTTTCTACGAGCAGTACTTC	CASSDWRQGFYEQYF
TRBV2	TRBJ2-7	-	TGTGCCAGTACGACTGAAGAGCAGTACTTC	CASTTEEQYF
TRBV7-9	TRBJ1-2	-	TGTGCCAGCAGCCCTAAGGGGTTGGGAGGCTACACCTTC	CASSPKGLGGYTF
TRBV5-6	TRBJ1-5	-	TGTGCCAGCAGCTTGAGGGGGGGTGGTCAGCCCCAGCATTTT	CASSLRGGGQPQHF
TRBV5-1	TRBJ2-5	-	TGCGCCAGCAGCCAGACTTCGCCACAAGAGACCCAGTACTTC	CASSQTSPQETQYF
TRBV29-1	TRBJ1-2	-	TGCAGCGACGAGGTCCACCTTAATGGCTACACCTTC	CSDEVHLNGYTF
TRBV28	TRBJ2-6	TRBD1	TGTGCCAGCAGTTCGACAGGGTCCGGGGCCAACGTCCTGACTTTC	CASSSTGSGANVLTF
TRBV2	TRBJ1-5	TRBD1	TGTGCCAGCAGTGAAAGTCTCCGGGACAGGATGAATCAGCCCCAGCATTTT	CASSESLRDRMNQPQHF
TRBV10-3	TRBJ2-7	TRBD2	TGTGCCACCGTGGATAGCACTAGCGGTGCCTACGAGCAGTACTTC	CATVDSTSGAYEQYF
TRBV28	TRBJ1-1	-	TGTGCCAGCAGTTGGCCCAGACACCCCACTGAAGCTTTCTTT	CASSWPRHPTEAFF
TRBV12-1	TRBJ1-6	-	TGTGCCAGCAGCTTTGGGGACAGGGAGAGCTCCTATAATTCACCCCTCCACTTT	CASSFGDRESSYNSPLHF
TRBV19	TRBJ1-5	-	TGTGCCAGTAGTATAGTTACTGGTCAGCCCCAGCATTTT	CASSIVTGQPQHF
TRBV28	TRBJ1-1	TRBD1	TGTGCCAGCCCCCCTCCCGACAGGGACACTGAAGCTTTCTTT	CASPPPDRDTEAFF
TRBV9	TRBJ2-1	-	TGTGCCAGCAGCGTGACGGACAGCGCGAATGAGCAGTTCTTC	CASSVTDSANEQFF
TRBV18	TRBJ2-2	-	TGTGCCAGCTCACCCCGAGAGGCAGGGGCAGGAGAGCTGTTTTTT	CASSPREAGAGELFF
TRBV29-1	TRBJ2-7	-	TGCAGCGTGGGCGACTACGAGCAGTACTTC	CSVGDYEQYF
TRBV5-1	TRBJ1-5	-	TGCGCCAGCAGCTTCGGCGGCGGTCAGCCCCAGCATTTT	CASSFGGGQPQHF